Shown below are 17 T cell receptor beta chains from a single sample sequenced in a study of blood T cell repertoires in COVID-19. Measured with immunoSEQ multiplex PCR; TCRdb has only the in-frame clones, and not every one. This sample has about 150,000 clones, with approximately 86% found just once. Sequencing was done on a sample of peripheral blood. The origin of the receptors is a woman of 80 years or more with COVID-19, enrolled during active disease.

Of note for this clone: Within the sample, other DNA sequences also encode this same CDR3. The gene calls are TRBV18 and TRBJ1-5; weak D call: TRBD1 (5 bases). The V gene's germline CDR1 is KGHSH and CDR2 LQKENI. V was cut by 2 bases and J by 0 bases, with 8 bases left in between. There are 15 residues in the CDR3. The CDR3, as DNA: TGTGCCAGCTCACCAACGGGGGATAGCAATCAGCCCCAGCATTTT. Its protein is CASSPTGDSNQPQHF.

V is TRBV7-6 and J is TRBJ2-1; tentative D call: TRBD2 (6 bases). V was pared by 1 base and J by 3 bases, with 13 bases between. Germline CDR1 and CDR2: SGHVS and FNYEAQ. This CDR3 has 16 residues. This CDR3 is CASSLEGASDYNEQFF. CDR3 DNA sequence: TGTGCCAGCAGCTTAGAGGGTGCTAGCGACTACAATGAGCAGTTCTTC.

V usage is TRBV5-1 and J usage is TRBJ1-3; possibly TRBD1 for D (6 bases). The germline gives CDR1 SGHRS, CDR2 YFSETQ. V lost 0 bases, J lost 0 bases, and 7 bases lay in between. This CDR3 has 15 amino acids. In DNA form, the CDR3 reads TGCGCCAGCAGCTTGGACAGGGACTCTGGAAACACCATATATTTT. Protein product: CASSLDRDSGNTIYF.

The V call is TRBV28, the J call TRBJ2-1; D is unresolved. CDR1 is MDHEN, CDR2 SYDVKM, per germline. Deletions cut 5 bases from V and 9 bases from J, with 11 bases between. The CDR3 sequence is 12 residues long. The DNA for the CDR3 is TGTGCCAGCAGTCGACTGTCGGTTGAGCAGTTCTTC. Translated: CASSRLSVEQFF.

The chain carries TRBV5-5 and TRBJ2-5; 8 bases fit TRBD1. Trimming removed 4 bases from V and 3 bases from J; junction bases left unmatched: 2. The germline V gene has CDR1 SGHKS and CDR2 YYEKEE (reference sequence). The CDR3 sequence is 13 residues long. Here the CDR3 reads CASSLTGEETQYF. CDR3 sequence (DNA): TGTGCCAGCAGCCTGACAGGGGAAGAGACCCAGTACTTC. The whole variable domain, filled in from reference TRBV5-5 and TRBJ2-5, reads DAGVTQSPTHLIKTRGQQVTLRCSPISGHKSVSWYQQVLGQGPQFIFQYYEKEERGRGNFPDRFSARQFPNYSSELNVNALLLGDSALYLCASSLTGEETQYFGPGTRLLVL.

The chain combines TRBV5-4 with TRBJ2-1, with D perhaps matching TRBD1 (6 bases). Trimming shortened V by 4 bases and J by 7 bases, and 12 bases separated the two germline ends. The CDR3 is made up of 13 amino acids. Germline values: CDR1 SGHNT, CDR2 YYREEE (reference sequence). Here the CDR3 reads CASSLQGRNEQFF. CDR3 sequence (DNA): TGTGCCAGCAGCCTACAGGGTCGAAATGAGCAGTTCTTC.

The chain has TRBV5-5 and TRBJ1-2, with 11 bases fitting TRBD1. V dropped 4 bases and J dropped 4; count of bases not matched to a gene: 9. CDR3 length: 16 amino acids. CDR1 is SGHKS and CDR2 is YYEKEE in the germline V gene (reference sequence). CDR3 in DNA: TGTGCCAGCAGCCCCACCCGGGACAGGGGGATCTATGGCTACACCTTC. Its protein is CASSPTRDRGIYGYTF.

J is TRBJ1-6 and V is TRBV19, with TRBD1 identical over 8 bases. With V trimmed by 0 bases and J by 9 bases, 7 bases remained unmatched. Germline CDR1 is LNHDA and CDR2 is SQIVND (reference sequence). The CDR3 is 16 residues long. CDR3 nucleotide sequence: TGTGCCAGTAGTATAGATTTCGCGGACAGGGCTTCACCCCTCCACTTT. Its translation is CASSIDFADRASPLHF.

This chain connects TRBV27 to TRBJ1-1; 10 bases are shared with TRBD1. V lost 6 bases and J lost 7; bases outside the gene matches: 5. CDR1 is MNHEY, CDR2 SMNVEV, per germline (reference sequence). The CDR3 is made up of 13 amino acids. CDR3 in amino acids: CASSRQGASEAFF. DNA of the CDR3: TGTGCCAGCAGCCGACAGGGGGCTAGTGAAGCTTTCTTT.

The chain employs TRBV7-2 and TRBJ1-3; D may be TRBD1 (6 bases). V was pared by 2 bases and J by 3 bases, with 11 bases between. The CDR3 loop spans 15 amino acids. Germline V lookup: CDR1 SGHTA, CDR2 FQGNSA. CDR3 nucleotides: TGTGCCAGCAGCTTATCGGGGGGCGATGGAAACACCATATATTTT. It codes for CASSLSGGDGNTIYF.

The chain links TRBV2 to TRBJ1-5, with 7 positions matching TRBD1. This CDR3 contains 15 residues. Losses at the gene ends were 5 bases for V and 0 bases for J; bases not matched to a gene: 4. Germline V gene sequence: CDR1 SNHLY, CDR2 FYNNEI. The CDR3 region is CASSKQGDSNQPQHF. For the CDR3, the DNA is TGTGCCAGCAGTAAGCAGGGGGATAGCAATCAGCCCCAGCATTTT.

The count of this clone is one. This chain connects TRBV9 to TRBJ1-2; D might be TRBD1 (6 bases). The CDR3 extends over 12 amino acids. V was cut by 0 bases and J by 7 bases, with 7 bases left in between. CDR1 is SGDLS and CDR2 is YYNGEE in the germline V gene. CDR3 amino acids: CASSVVRGGYTF. In DNA form, the CDR3 reads TGTGCCAGCAGCGTAGTCAGGGGTGGCTACACCTTC.

This clone showed up just once. The rearrangement joins TRBV18 to TRBJ2-5; no definite D call. V lost 6 bases to trimming and J lost 5 bases, with 16 bases between them. The V gene's germline CDR1 is KGHSH and CDR2 LQKENI. CDR3 length: 14 amino acids. The DNA for the CDR3 is TGTGCCAGCTCTCACGGTTACAACGGGGAGACCCAGTACTTC. Translated, it gives CASSHGYNGETQYF.

The gene calls are TRBV19 and TRBJ2-3, with TRBD2 matching 10 bases. The germline CDR1 and CDR2 sequences are LNHDA and SQIVND (reference sequence). V dropped 7 bases and J dropped 6; count of bases not matched to a gene: 13. CDR3 length: 16 amino acids. The CDR3, as DNA: TGTGCCAGTAAGAGGTCACTAGCGGGATTGTGGGATACGCAGTATTTT. This codes for CASKRSLAGLWDTQYF.

The chain uses TRBV5-1 and TRBJ2-3, with TRBD2 identical over 9 bases. The CDR3 has 15 residues. The germline V gene has CDR1 SGHRS and CDR2 YFSETQ. V dropped 4 bases and J dropped 4; count of bases not matched to a gene: 7. CDR3 bases: TGCGCCAGCAGCAGCGCGGGGGGGCCTCCAGATACGCAGTATTTT. Translation: CASSSAGGPPDTQYF.

J is TRBJ2-5 and V is TRBV5-1, with 14 bases matching TRBD2. V shed 4 bases, J shed 5 bases, and the junction held 7 bases outside the gene matches. In germline, CDR1 is SGHRS, CDR2 YFSETQ. This CDR3 is built from 16 residues. The CDR3 reads CASSLGTSGSRETQYF. For the CDR3, the DNA is TGCGCCAGCAGCCTAGGGACTAGCGGGAGCCGGGAGACCCAGTACTTC.

This clone was picked up one time. This chain links TRBV3-1 (or the pseudogene TRBV3-2) with TRBJ2-3; D is uncertain. V was pared by 0 bases and J by 11 bases, with 12 bases between. Germline V CDR1 and CDR2: LGHDT, YNNKEL (reference sequence). This CDR3 region has 13 residues. The CDR3 nucleotides are TGTGCCAGCAGCCAAGATGGCCCGTCCCGGCAGTATTTT. Residues: CASSQDGPSRQYF.